Following are 32 T cell receptor beta chains from one sample sequenced in a study of blood T cell repertoires in COVID-19. Assay used: immunoSEQ multiplex PCR; TCRdb lists only in-frame clones, some missing. This sample has 250,000 to 350,000 clones, with 89% found just once. Material: peripheral blood. The receptors were sampled from an older woman with acute or convalescent COVID-19.

The rearrangement joins TRBV19 to TRBJ2-7; TRBD1 aligns across 7 bases. J was trimmed by 4 bases and V by 4 bases; bases with no gene match: 7. The CDR3 length is 14 residues. Per the germline V gene, CDR1 is LNHDA and CDR2 is SQIVND (reference sequence). Written as DNA, the CDR3 is TGTGCCAGTAGTACCCTCGGGACAGTTTACGAGCAGTACTTC. It translates to CASSTLGTVYEQYF.

This rearrangement joins TRBV5-1 to TRBJ1-2, with D hard to call. In germline, CDR1 is SGHRS, CDR2 YFSETQ. CDR3 length equals 12 residues. Trimming stripped 3 bases from V and 13 bases from J, with 16 bases between. CDR3 sequence (DNA): TGCGCCAGCAGCTCCCCTCCCGGCGGTCGCACCTTC. This sequence encodes CASSSPPGGRTF.

This clone appeared a few times. The V and J genes are TRBV27 and TRBJ2-3; a weak D match, TRBD1 (6 bases). CDR1 is MNHEY and CDR2 is SMNVEV in the germline V gene (reference sequence). This CDR3 comprises 19 residues. Trimming left V 2 bases short and J 4 bases short, with 25 bases between. The DNA for the CDR3 is TGTGCCAGCAGTTTAGGGACCCCTACAGGGATGGTAGCGCCAGATACGCAGTATTTT. It yields the protein CASSLGTPTGMVAPDTQYF.

This clone came up once. The J gene is TRBJ1-4, the V gene TRBV7-2; TRBD1 matches at 10 bases. This CDR3 has 14 amino acids. Germline-derived CDR1 and CDR2 are SGHTA and FQGNSA. V dropped 5 bases and J dropped 7; count of bases not matched to a gene: 4. The CDR3 bases are TGTGCCAGCAGCCCAGGACAGGGGGGTGAAAAACTGTTTTTT. This encodes CASSPGQGGEKLFF.

The V gene is TRBV7-8, the J gene TRBJ2-1; 9 positions match TRBD2. With V trimmed by 4 bases and J by 4 bases, 5 bases remained unmatched. Germline values: CDR1 SGHVS, CDR2 FQNEAQ. The CDR3 loop spans 15 amino acids. The CDR3 bases are TGTGCCAGCAGCTCAACGGGACTAGCATACAATGAGCAGTTCTTC. This encodes CASSSTGLAYNEQFF.

The chain combines TRBV5-4 with TRBJ2-3, with a possible D match to TRBD1 (6 bases). The V end was cut by 3 bases, the J end by 4 bases, with 12 bases between. Germline V gene data show CDR1 as SGHNT and CDR2 as YYREEE (reference sequence). The CDR3 runs to 14 residues. The CDR3 protein is CASSSDRSADTQYF. CDR3 bases: TGTGCCAGCAGCTCTGACAGGTCGGCAGATACGCAGTATTTT.

The chain has TRBV7-2 and TRBJ2-5, with a possible D match to TRBD2 (5 bases). CDR3 length: 14 amino acids. The V gene lost 5 bases and the J gene lost 3 bases, with 13 bases spanning the gap. Germline CDR1 is SGHTA and CDR2 is FQGNSA. Here the CDR3 DNA reads TGTGCCAGCAGCCCCCTTTACGGGGAAGAGACCCAGTACTTC. It translates to CASSPLYGEETQYF.

V usage is TRBV6-1 and J usage is TRBJ2-7, with D tentatively TRBD1 (5 bases). This CDR3 contains 16 residues. Germline values: CDR1 MNHNS, CDR2 SASEGT. The ends were cut back, 2 bases at V and 0 bases at J, with 14 bases in the middle. The CDR3 here is CASSEQSRASSYEQYF. CDR3 DNA: TGTGCCAGCAGTGAACAAAGCAGGGCGAGCTCCTACGAGCAGTACTTC.

The V and J genes are TRBV5-4 and TRBJ1-4; a possible D gene is TRBD1 (6 bases). The CDR3 has 13 amino acids. With 4 bases removed from V and 8 bases from J, the gap between germline ends came to 12 bases. CDR1 SGHNT and CDR2 YYREEE come from the germline V gene (reference sequence). The CDR3 DNA is TGTGCCAGCAGCCGGGCGGGGGGCGAAAAACTGTTTTTT. Encoded protein: CASSRAGGEKLFF.

The chain employs TRBV4-2 and TRBJ2-2; 8 positions match TRBD1. The CDR3 has 18 residues. Germline V gene lookup returns CDR1 LGHNA and CDR2 YNFKEQ. Germline trimming cut 2 bases from V and 0 bases from J; bases unmatched to any gene: 8. The CDR3 DNA follows: TGTGCCAGCAGCCAACTTTCGGCAGGGGGCCCGAACACCGGGGAGCTGTTTTTT. Its translation is CASSQLSAGGPNTGELFF.

DNA for the CDR3: TGTGCCAGCAGTCGGGCCGGGACAGGGGTGGCCTATGGCTACACCTTC. Protein product: CASSRAGTGVAYGYTF. This chain joins TRBV5-5 and TRBJ1-2; 10 nucleotides match TRBD1. The ends lost 5 bases at V and 4 bases at J; junction bases unmatched: 11. The CDR3 runs 16 residues. Germline CDR1 and CDR2: SGHKS and YYEKEE (reference sequence).

The CDR3 DNA reads as TGTGCCAGCAGCCAGGACTACTCCTATACGCAGTATTTT. It yields the protein CASSQDYSYTQYF. V and J are TRBV28 and TRBJ2-3; weak D call: TRBD2 (6 bases). The CDR3 is 13 residues long. V lost 6 bases, J lost 7 bases, and 14 bases lay in between. Germline V lookup: CDR1 MDHEN, CDR2 SYDVKM.

The chain recombines TRBV24-1 with TRBJ1-5, with D perhaps matching TRBD1 (6 bases). V lost 4 bases and J lost 3, with 9 bases in between. There are 14 residues in the CDR3. Germline V gives CDR1 KGHDR, CDR2 SFDVKD. In nucleotides, the CDR3 is TGTGCCACCAGTGACCCAGGGGTCAATCAGCCCCAGCATTTT. Translation: CATSDPGVNQPQHF.

This clone was observed a single time. V is TRBV7-9 and J is TRBJ1-5; weak D call: TRBD1 (6 bases). There are 16 residues in the CDR3. Trimming left V 5 bases short and J 0 bases short, with 14 bases between. Germline V CDR1 and CDR2: SEHNR, FQNEAQ (reference sequence). CDR3 DNA sequence: TGTGCCAGCAGCCCCGGACAGATAAATAGCAATCAGCCCCAGCATTTT. This translates into CASSPGQINSNQPQHF.

This sequence joins TRBV6-5 and TRBJ1-4, with D tentatively TRBD1 (5 bases). Germline V gene lookup returns CDR1 MNHEY and CDR2 SVGAGI. The CDR3 has 15 residues. Between the trimmed V and J ends, which lost 0 bases and 8 bases, there was a span of 13 bases. As DNA, the CDR3 is TGTGCCAGCAGTTACTCGGGCTGGGGGGAGGAAAAACTGTTTTTT. Its protein product is CASSYSGWGEEKLFF.

The sample holds one count of this clone. This rearrangement joins TRBV24-1 to TRBJ2-5; 13 positions match TRBD2. CDR3 length: 17 residues. The germline V gene encodes CDR1 KGHDR and CDR2 SFDVKD. Trimming took 4 bases from V and 1 from J; bases not matched to a gene: 5. The CDR3 bases are TGTGCCACCAGTGACGGTAGGACTAGCGGGGGCCAAGAGACCCAGTACTTC. The encoded protein is CATSDGRTSGGQETQYF.

The gene calls are TRBV3-1 (or the pseudogene TRBV3-2) and TRBJ2-7, with 9 bases matching TRBD2. CDR1 is LGHDT, CDR2 YNNKEL, per germline (reference sequence). Trimming at V came to 4 bases and at J to 5 bases, leaving 9 bases not matched to a gene. The CDR3 has 15 amino acids. In DNA, the CDR3 is TGTGCCAGCAGCCTAGGGACTAGCCAAAGGAACGAGCAGTACTTC. Amino acids: CASSLGTSQRNEQYF.

This chain joins TRBV28 and TRBJ1-1; no firm D call. This CDR3 has 13 amino acids. Per the germline V gene, CDR1 is MDHEN and CDR2 is SYDVKM. V was trimmed by 6 bases and J by 0 bases, leaving 8 bases between them. The CDR3 DNA follows: TGTGCCAGCAGGAGGGTGCTGAACACTGAAGCTTTCTTT. Amino acids: CASRRVLNTEAFF.

The chain is built from TRBV7-3 and TRBJ2-3, with D maybe TRBD1 (6 bases). Trimming removed 5 bases at V and 0 bases at J, with 12 bases between. The CDR3 has 15 residues. Germline V gene lookup returns CDR1 SGHTA and CDR2 FQGTGA. The CDR3 DNA sequence: TGTGCCAGCAGCCCGCAAGGACAGAGCACAGATACGCAGTATTTT. It specifies CASSPQGQSTDTQYF.

This chain joins TRBV2 and TRBJ1-6; D not resolved. CDR1 is SNHLY, CDR2 FYNNEI, per germline. Trimming pared 7 bases from V and 3 bases from J, leaving 7 bases between. The CDR3 runs 13 residues. The CDR3 here is CASIGVYNSPLHF. The CDR3 nucleotides are TGTGCCAGCATCGGGGTCTATAATTCACCCCTCCACTTT.

The chain carries TRBV4-2 and TRBJ2-3, with 8 nucleotides matching TRBD2. The germline V gene has CDR1 LGHNA and CDR2 YNFKEQ. The V segment lost 0 bases and the J segment 2 bases; nucleotides outside the gene matches: 7. CDR3 size: 17 residues. The CDR3 sequence is CASSQDRSGGVTDTQYF. The CDR3 nucleotides are TGTGCCAGCAGCCAAGATAGAAGCGGGGGAGTCACAGATACGCAGTATTTT.

The chain uses TRBV6-6 and TRBJ1-6; no clear D gene. V was pared by 6 bases and J by 0 bases, with 12 bases between. The CDR3 has 16 amino acids. CDR1 and CDR2 (germline): MNHNY, SVGAGI (reference sequence). DNA of the CDR3: TGTGCCAGCAGGGGCCTTATCGGCTCCTATAATTCACCCCTCCACTTT. Amino acid sequence: CASRGLIGSYNSPLHF.

The chain combines TRBV28 with TRBJ1-2; no clear D gene. Trimming removed 5 bases at V and 0 bases at J, with 4 bases between. The CDR3 length is 12 residues. Looked up from germline, CDR1 is MDHEN and CDR2 is SYDVKM. The CDR3 nucleotides are TGTGCCAGCAGTCTTGCTAACTATGGCTACACCTTC. Its translation: CASSLANYGYTF.

The chain combines TRBV12-3 or TRBV12-4 with TRBJ2-7, with D possibly matching TRBD1 (6 bases). Between the trimmed V and J ends, which lost 3 bases and 2 bases, there was a span of 8 bases. The CDR3 has 13 amino acids. CDR3 coding DNA: TGTGCCAGCAGTTTGGGGGCGACCTACGAGCAGTACTTC. Translation: CASSLGATYEQYF.

This chain links TRBV7-9 with TRBJ2-7, with 7 nucleotides matching TRBD1. The trim removed 5 bases at V and 0 bases at J, leaving 13 bases unmatched. This CDR3 contains 17 residues. Germline V gene sequence: CDR1 SEHNR, CDR2 FQNEAQ (reference sequence). This chain's CDR3 is CASSTVGDRVFSYEQYF. For the CDR3, the DNA is TGTGCCAGCAGCACGGTAGGGGACAGAGTCTTCTCCTACGAGCAGTACTTC.

The chain links TRBV7-9 to TRBJ1-2, with D perhaps matching TRBD1 (6 bases). Germline V lookup: CDR1 SEHNR, CDR2 FQNEAQ (reference sequence). Trimming took off 5 bases at V and 6 bases at J, with 19 bases between the two ends. The CDR3 runs 15 residues. The CDR3 region is CASSPLGGGGDGYTF. CDR3 nucleotide sequence: TGTGCCAGCAGCCCCCTTGGGGGAGGGGGTGATGGCTACACCTTC.

The table lists this clone with a count of one. The genes are TRBV6-1 and TRBJ1-6; possibly TRBD1 for D (5 bases). The CDR3 length is 14 residues. Per germline, CDR1 MNHNS and CDR2 SASEGT. The V and J ends lost 2 bases and 9 bases respectively, with 11 bases between them. DNA of the CDR3: TGTGCCAGCAGTGAATTCCATAGGGGTTCACCCCTCCACTTT. Protein sequence: CASSEFHRGSPLHF.

The genes are TRBV28 and TRBJ2-7; 7 bases align to TRBD2. The CDR3 totals 15 residues. Losses at the gene ends were 5 bases for V and 0 bases for J; bases not matched to a gene: 7. The germline V gene encodes CDR1 MDHEN and CDR2 SYDVKM. The CDR3 spells CASSLTSVLSYEQYF. The CDR3 bases are TGTGCCAGCAGTCTAACTAGCGTTCTCTCCTACGAGCAGTACTTC.

J is TRBJ2-5 and V is TRBV24-1, with 8 bases lining up with TRBD1. With V trimmed by 5 bases and J by 1 base, 8 bases remained unmatched. Per germline, CDR1 KGHDR and CDR2 SFDVKD. CDR3 length: 16 amino acids. This CDR3 is CATSGRQGKPQETQYF. CDR3 DNA sequence: TGTGCCACCAGTGGGAGACAGGGGAAGCCCCAAGAGACCCAGTACTTC.

This rearrangement joins TRBV27 to TRBJ2-2; TRBD2 aligns across 13 bases. This CDR3 contains 15 residues. Germline loops: CDR1 MNHEY, CDR2 SMNVEV (reference sequence). The J segment lost 7 bases and the V segment lost 8 bases, leaving 7 bases of the junction unmatched. The CDR3 bases are TGTGCCAGCTTCAACGGACTAGCGGGGGTCGGGGAGCTGTTTTTT. Translating gives CASFNGLAGVGELFF.

The rearrangement uses TRBV19 and TRBJ1-2, with 9 nucleotides matching TRBD1. Germline assignment: CDR1 LNHDA and CDR2 SQIVND (reference sequence). This CDR3 is 14 amino acids long. V lost 10 bases, J lost 2 bases, and 8 bases stayed unmatched. For the CDR3, the DNA is TGTGCCACCACACAGGGGGCTCAAAACTATGGCTACACCTTC. The encoded protein is CATTQGAQNYGYTF.

This clone was counted a single time. This chain joins TRBV6-2 or TRBV6-3 and TRBJ2-3; no firm D call. From germline, CDR1 is MNHEY and CDR2 SVGEGT. V lost 5 bases, J lost 5 bases, and 11 bases lay in between. The CDR3 is 13 amino acids. Here the CDR3 DNA reads TGTGCCAGCAGTCGCCCCGACTTAGATACGCAGTATTTT. This encodes CASSRPDLDTQYF.